Sequencing of this T cell receptor (beta chain) was carried out in a study of CD8+CD57+ T cells in acquired aplastic anemia. Overall study: The study obtained an average of about 3.1 ug of DNA from sorted CD4+ and CD8+ cells.

Only patients with CD8+CD57+ cell expansion on flow cytometry were chosen for sequencing. The enrolled patients all had severe acquired aplastic anemia. It was genomic DNA that served as the template for profiling TCR beta VDJ and CDR3. TCRdb redid the calling of the reads with MiXCR, one entry per CDR3 protein. Of 260,000 or so distinct CDR3 sequences listed, roughly 82% are singletons. CDR1 is SEHNR and CDR2 is FQNEAQ in the germline V gene (reference sequence). Trimming shortened V by 2 bases and J by 13 bases, and 24 bases separated the two germline ends. The CDR3 totals 16 residues. The chain is built from TRBV7-9 and TRBJ2-1; tentative D call: TRBD2 (5 bases). The sequenced sample was sorted CD4+, CD8+, or CD8+CD57+ T cells (not recorded which) from PBMCs. This TCR derives from a human donor with aplastic anemia. The CDR3 is CASSLLPGELIFGQFF. DNA for the CDR3: TGTGCCAGCAGCTTACTACCCGGGGAGCTGATTTTTGGACAGTTCTTC.